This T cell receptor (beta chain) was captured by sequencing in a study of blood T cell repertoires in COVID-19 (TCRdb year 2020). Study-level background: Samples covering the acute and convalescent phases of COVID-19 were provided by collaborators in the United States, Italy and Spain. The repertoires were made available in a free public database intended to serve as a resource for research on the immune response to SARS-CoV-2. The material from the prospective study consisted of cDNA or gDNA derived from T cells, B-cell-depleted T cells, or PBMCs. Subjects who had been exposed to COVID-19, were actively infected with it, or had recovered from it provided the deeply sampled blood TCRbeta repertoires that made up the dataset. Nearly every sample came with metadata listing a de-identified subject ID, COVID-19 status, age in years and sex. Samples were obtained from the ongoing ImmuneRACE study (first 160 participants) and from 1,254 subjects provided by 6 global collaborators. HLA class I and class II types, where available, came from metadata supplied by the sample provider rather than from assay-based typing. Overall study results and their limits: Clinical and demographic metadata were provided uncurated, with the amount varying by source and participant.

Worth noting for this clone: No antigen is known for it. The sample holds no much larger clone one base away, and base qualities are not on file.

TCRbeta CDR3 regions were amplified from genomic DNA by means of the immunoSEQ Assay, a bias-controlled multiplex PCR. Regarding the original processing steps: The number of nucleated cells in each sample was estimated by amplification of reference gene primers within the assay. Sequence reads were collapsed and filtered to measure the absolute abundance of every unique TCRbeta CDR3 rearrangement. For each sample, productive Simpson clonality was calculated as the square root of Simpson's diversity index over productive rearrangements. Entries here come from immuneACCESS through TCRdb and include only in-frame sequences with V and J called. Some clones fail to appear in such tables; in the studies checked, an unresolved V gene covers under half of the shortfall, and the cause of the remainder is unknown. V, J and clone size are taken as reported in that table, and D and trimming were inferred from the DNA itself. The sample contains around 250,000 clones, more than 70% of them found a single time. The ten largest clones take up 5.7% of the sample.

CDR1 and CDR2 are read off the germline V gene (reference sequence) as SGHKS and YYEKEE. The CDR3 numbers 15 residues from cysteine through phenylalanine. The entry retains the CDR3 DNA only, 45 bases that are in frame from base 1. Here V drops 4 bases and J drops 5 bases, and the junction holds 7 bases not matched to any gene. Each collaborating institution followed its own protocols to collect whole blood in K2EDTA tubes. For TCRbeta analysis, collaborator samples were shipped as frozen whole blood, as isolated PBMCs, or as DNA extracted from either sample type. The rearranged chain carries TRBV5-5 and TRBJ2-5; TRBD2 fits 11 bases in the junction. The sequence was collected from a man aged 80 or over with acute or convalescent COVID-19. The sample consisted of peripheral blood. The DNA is TGTGCCAGCAGCGCAGCACTAGCGGGGGCGGAGACCCAGTACTTC. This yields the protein CASSAALAGAETQYF.